This T cell receptor (beta chain) was identified in a study of blood T cell repertoires in COVID-19. On the study more broadly: Material from acute and convalescent COVID-19 was sourced from the United States, Italy and Spain. T cells, B-cell-depleted T cells, or PBMCs provided the cDNA or gDNA that served as material.

Per the original methods: Estimation of nucleated cell counts was performed using reference gene primer amplification. The method was immunoSEQ multiplex PCR; TCRdb's version includes in-frame clones alone and lacks a portion of them. The DNA gave D and trimming, while V, J and clone size come from that table. The sample includes 200,000 or so clones, roughly 90% of them seen just once. Participants' reported clinical history set cohort assignment. The receptor comes from a woman under 30 who had recovered from COVID-19. Sequenced input: PBMCs or T cells enriched from blood (not recorded which).

The CDR3 coding sequence is TGTGCCAGCAGCGTAGGAGGCGTCCCCTACGAGCAGTACTTC. Translating it yields CASSVGGVPYEQYF. The chain links TRBV9 to TRBJ2-7; no definite D call. Per the germline V gene, CDR1 is SGDLS and CDR2 is YYNGEE. Between the trimmed V and J ends, which lost 0 bases and 2 bases, there was a span of 9 bases. This CDR3 is 14 amino acids long.